These T cell receptor beta chains were read from a single sample in a study of T-cell memory formation after mild COVID-19. Via MiXCR, TCRdb re-called the 5' RACE reads, giving one row per CDR3 protein. This repertoire shows roughly 110,000 distinct CDR3 sequences, approximately 15% found once; its top ten account for roughly 40%. Material: PBMCs or a T cell subset sorted from them (not recorded which). The receptors originated from a man aged 18 to 30 who had mild COVID-19 (a few samples of this study predate the infection). Cell type and time point are not known. CDR3s leave out the opening cysteine and the closing phenylalanine or tryptophan.

V gene	J gene	CDR3 length	CDR3 protein
TRBV4-1	TRBJ1-5	14	ASSQVLGGINQPQH
TRBV25-1	TRBJ2-5	14	ASSESGRPYQETQY
TRBV7-2	TRBJ2-7	11	ASSFKGAYEQY
TRBV4-2	TRBJ1-1	15	ASSQAGHRELVTEAF
TRBV11-2	TRBJ1-2	11	ASSDGMLLGYT
TRBV7-6	TRBJ2-2	13	ASSPRTGHTGELF
TRBV4-1	TRBJ1-3	14	ASRGQGAEGGNTIY
TRBV29-1	TRBJ2-7	9	SAVGLGEQY
TRBV7-9	TRBJ2-6	14	ASRREGSSGANVLT
TRBV7-2	TRBJ2-1	16	ASSPDRMGQGYYNEQF
TRBV6-6	TRBJ1-1	12	ASSTQEGSTEAF
TRBV10-3	TRBJ2-7	12	AISESAASYEQY
TRBV5-4	TRBJ2-1	9	ASSLSTEQF
TRBV24-1	TRBJ1-1	11	ATSGDSGTEAF
TRBV6-5	TRBJ1-1	13	ASTSGATGRSEAF
TRBV7-8	TRBJ2-1	13	ASSPRGAFYNEQF
TRBV6-5	TRBJ1-1	12	ASSELTGEVEAF
TRBV7-6	TRBJ2-1	14	ASSVDPGPTGHEQF
TRBV29-1	TRBJ2-1	13	SVEEKGRGWDEQF
TRBV7-2	TRBJ1-1	12	ASSLGSGGTEAF
TRBV9	TRBJ2-3	14	ASSVQGARDTDTQY
TRBV7-7	TRBJ2-2	15	ASSHTSELANTGELF
TRBV12-3/TRBV12-4	TRBJ2-5	12	ASRTAGGRETQY
TRBV12-5	TRBJ2-1	10	ASGLGRNEQF
TRBV4-1	TRBJ2-7	13	ASSQVGSQVYEQY
TRBV6-1	TRBJ1-5	13	ASSQDGYSNQPQH
TRBV6-4	TRBJ2-1	13	ASSPTSGGYNEQF
TRBV5-1	TRBJ2-3	14	ASSSLTSGYTDTQY